This TCR beta chain was observed in a study of a mutant IDH1 vaccine in newly diagnosed glioma. Germline CDR1 reads SGHDN; CDR2 reads FVKESK. The length of the CDR3 is 14 residues. The V and J ends lost 1 base and 7 bases respectively, with 11 bases between them. This sample's time point: week 23, last vaccination. The study gave 300 ug of mutant IDH1 20-mer peptide per vaccine dose, with topical imiquimod. Produced via immunoSEQ multiplex PCR; TCRdb's table is partial and in-frame only. The sample has 50,000 to 70,000 clones; about 87% are singletons. For this clone: The antigen is not known.

The rearrangement links TRBV14 to TRBJ2-4; D possibly corresponds to TRBD2 (6 bases). This sequence originates from a man aged 35-49 years with glioma. The material sequenced was PBMCs, taken from a glioma patient whose treatment included an IDH1 peptide vaccine. CDR3 bases: TGTGCCAGCAGCCAAGGACTAGTTAGGAACATTCAGTACTTC. Its translation is CASSQGLVRNIQYF.